This T cell receptor (beta chain) was found in a study of OX40 agonist ivuxolimab in advanced cancers. Study in general: Allowance was made for prior anti-PD-1, anti-PD-L1 or anti-CTLA-4 therapy, and around 41% had some.

Study-level results: Expanded clones were, on average, more numerous among CD8+ T cells than CD4+. Expanded peripheral T-cell antigen specificity went undetermined.

Using immunoSEQ multiplex PCR, the repertoire was profiled, and TCRdb retains in-frame clones only, with some absent. Found here are about 60,000 clones, 80% to 90% of them singletons; the top ten hold more than 1.5%. This clone is a singleton in its sample. Its antigen is unidentified. The source of this sequence is an adult with an advanced solid tumor such as melanoma, head and neck, liver or kidney cancer. Here the sequenced sample was CD4+ or CD8+ T cells sorted from blood, taken in a trial of the OX40 agonist ivuxolimab.

The CDR3 region has the DNA TGTGCCAGCAGCTTAGACGCGGGACAGGGGGCGCAGGAGCAGTACTTC. Translated: CASSLDAGQGAQEQYF. The genes are TRBV7-9 and TRBJ2-7, with 12 bases identical to TRBD1. Trimming removed 1 base from V and 7 bases from J; junction bases left unmatched: 8. Germline loops: CDR1 SEHNR, CDR2 FQNEAQ (reference sequence). The CDR3 contains 16 residues.